This T cell receptor beta chain comes out of a study of blood T cell repertoires in COVID-19. Original processing notes: Nucleated cell number was recorded as an estimate derived from reference gene primer amplification. Only in-frame clones appear in the TCRdb table, and some are missing; sequencing was by immunoSEQ multiplex PCR. V, J and clone size derive from that table, while D and trimming were established from the DNA sequence. This repertoire shows 260,000 or so clones, over 75% found once; its top ten account for more than 7.5%. Trimming stripped 3 bases from V and 4 bases from J, with 18 bases between. The CDR3 is 15 amino acids. Germline assignment: CDR1 DFQATT and CDR2 SNEGSKA (reference sequence).

This sequence originates from a man between 18 and 35 years old with active or convalescent COVID-19. What was sequenced was peripheral blood. This chain uses TRBV20-1 with TRBJ1-2; TRBD1 is a possible D gene (6 bases). CDR3 coding DNA: TGCAGTGCTAGTGCCCAAATGGACAGTTTCTATGGCTACACCTTC. This gives the protein CSASAQMDSFYGYTF.